This section outlines one TCR beta chain sequence together with its context. As yet, its antigen is unknown. The TCR beta CDR3 regions underwent amplification using RNA transcripts as the source. In the first-round RT-PCR of the TCR CDR3, the HTBI primer set was used. TCRdb ran MiXCR on the multiplex PCR reads and lists one entry per CDR3 protein. The data show around 250,000 distinct CDR3 sequences, more than 20% seen once. For the diagnoses, clinical symptoms, serum thyroxine and TRAb, thyroid ultrasound and orbital computed tomography were used. This sample was taken from a study of T cells in Graves' hyperthyroidism and ophthalmopathy. Study-wide points: The majority of expanded thyroid clonotypes above 0.001 also appeared in blood.

J lost 3 bases, V lost 3 bases, and 1 base had no gene match. Germline V gene sequence: CDR1 DFQATT, CDR2 SNEGSKA (reference sequence). The CDR3 contains 14 residues. The rearrangement uses TRBV20-1 and TRBJ2-6, with 8 bases fitting TRBD1. The origin of this receptor is a woman between 40 and 50 years old with Graves' ophthalmopathy. Specimen: blood. The CDR3 sequence: CSASRGLGANVLTF. The CDR3 coding sequence is TGCAGTGCTAGCAGGGGGCTTGGGGCCAACGTCCTGACTTTC.